This TCR beta chain was documented in a study of blood T cells in healthy people across ages. General study points: Donors of long life had a larger count of naive CD4+ cells and greater diversity than aged donors. Older individuals had lower TCR beta diversity per million T cells (the decline was roughly linear). Researchers report that TCR beta diversity correlated strongly with naive T cell percentage.

Through a sample-barcoded 5' primer and a J-beta primer mix, a second PCR was run for roughly 6 to 12 cycles. TCRdb itself ran the 5' RACE reads through MiXCR, one entry per CDR3 protein. The repertoire holds approximately 2,000,000 distinct CDR3 sequences, with approximately 39% as singletons. V was pared by 4 bases and J by 5 bases, with 4 bases of the junction left unmatched. Germline CDR1 is LGHNA and CDR2 is YSLEER. The CDR3 length is 13 residues. On this clonotype: Its antigen is still unknown.

This rearrangement joins TRBV4-3 to TRBJ2-7, with 8 bases fitting TRBD2. The sample comprised blood. This TCR was sampled from a human donor in good health. The CDR3 bases are TGCGCCAGCAGCCCTAGCGGGCGACACGAGCAGTACTTC. Translated: CASSPSGRHEQYF.